These 28 T cell receptor beta chains share one sample of origin, sequenced in a study of cytomegalovirus exposure and HLA in healthy donors. Primers for the PCR totalled 60 Vbeta and 13 Jbeta. Using immunoSEQ multiplex PCR, the repertoire was profiled, and TCRdb retains in-frame clones only, with some absent. The sample has some 110,000 clones; roughly 74% are singletons. Sequenced: PBMCs. The receptor set was obtained from a woman aged 45-59 years in good health and CMV-seropositive.

Of note for this clone: This sample also contains other DNA sequences that code for the same CDR3. J is TRBJ1-6 and V is TRBV28; 8 bases match TRBD1. Trimming removed 5 bases from V and 6 bases from J; junction bases left unmatched: 3. Germline CDR1 reads MDHEN; CDR2 reads SYDVKM. There are 14 residues in the CDR3. Here the CDR3 DNA reads TGTGCCAGCAGTCTCGGACAGGGTAATTCACCCCTCCACTTT. Its translation is CASSLGQGNSPLHF.

The rearrangement links TRBV19 to TRBJ1-4; 8 nucleotides align to TRBD1. The CDR3 consists of 14 residues. From germline, CDR1 is LNHDA and CDR2 SQIVND (reference sequence). Losses at the gene ends were 5 bases for V and 13 bases for J; bases not matched to a gene: 12. This chain's CDR3 is CASSGTGWIPGLFF. CDR3 sequence (DNA): TGTGCCAGTAGTGGGACAGGTTGGATTCCAGGACTGTTTTTT.

As concerns this clone: This same CDR3 is encoded by further DNA sequences in the sample. J is TRBJ1-1 and V is TRBV7-9; D not resolved. Germline-derived CDR1 and CDR2 are SEHNR and FQNEAQ (reference sequence). The CDR3 runs to 16 residues. V lost 0 bases to trimming and J lost 4 bases, with 15 bases between them. CDR3 sequence (DNA): TGTGCCAGCAGCTTAGCGCTTCGGGTGCTAGGCACTGAAGCTTTCTTT. This encodes CASSLALRVLGTEAFF.

The chain couples TRBV2 to TRBJ2-2; TRBD1 matches 7 bases. This CDR3 is 13 amino acids long. The V and J ends lost 4 bases and 10 bases, in that order; junction bases with no gene match: 6. Germline lookup yields CDR1 SNHLY and CDR2 FYNNEI. CDR3 DNA: TGTGCCAGCAGTGGAAGAGGACAGGAGGAGCTGTTTTTT. Translation gives CASSGRGQEELFF. Full variable domain (rest looked up from reference TRBV2 and TRBJ2-2): EPEVTQTPSHQVTQMGQEVILRCVPISNHLYFYWYRQILGQKVEFLVSFYNNEISEKSEIFDDQFSVERPDGSNFTLKIRSTKLEDSAMYFCASSGRGQEELFFGEGSRLTVL.

The V and J genes are TRBV5-1 and TRBJ2-6; weak D call: TRBD1 (8 bases). Germline V lookup: CDR1 SGHRS, CDR2 YFSETQ. The length of the CDR3 is 20 residues. Trimming took 3 bases from V and 0 from J, leaving 22 bases between them. Written as DNA, the CDR3 is TGCGCCAGCAGCTCAGGCAATCAGCGGGACAGGTACTCTGGGGCCAACGTCCTGACTTTC. Translating gives CASSSGNQRDRYSGANVLTF.

The V and J genes are TRBV7-2 and TRBJ1-5; tentatively, D is TRBD1 (5 bases). V gave up 3 bases and J gave up 7 bases, with 16 bases separating them. The germline gives CDR1 SGHTA, CDR2 FQGNSA. The CDR3 spans 15 residues. The DNA for the CDR3 is TGTGCCAGCAGCTTGGTTGGGGGAGGGAGGCAGCCCCAGCATTTT. Translated, it gives CASSLVGGGRQPQHF. The full variable domain, with the rest looked up from reference TRBV7-2 and TRBJ1-5, is GAGVSQSPSNKVTEKGKDVELRCDPISGHTALYWYRQSLGQGLEFLIYFQGNSAPDKSGLPSDRFSAERTGGSVSTLTIQRTQQEDSAVYLCASSLVGGGRQPQHFGDGTRLSIL.

This chain uses TRBV7-9 with TRBJ2-3; D uncertain. CDR1 is SEHNR, CDR2 FQNEAQ, per germline (reference sequence). The CDR3 is 13 amino acids. The V end was cut by 3 bases, the J end by 2 bases, with 6 bases between. The CDR3 bases are TGTGCCAGCAGCTTCTACCCCACAGATACGCAGTATTTT. It translates to CASSFYPTDTQYF.

This clone was seen just once. The chain is built from TRBV6-6 and TRBJ1-6; 7 nucleotides match TRBD1. Germline CDR1 is MNHNY and CDR2 is SVGAGI (reference sequence). The CDR3 loop spans 14 amino acids. Unmatched junction bases numbered 5, after V lost 2 bases and J lost 10 bases. The CDR3: CASSYGTGDSPLHF. CDR3 in DNA: TGTGCCAGCAGTTACGGTACAGGGGACTCACCCCTCCACTTT.

The J gene is TRBJ1-3, the V gene TRBV14; D is unclear. Trimming took off 4 bases at V and 3 bases at J, with 13 bases between the two ends. CDR1 and CDR2 (germline): SGHDN, FVKESK. CDR3 length: 15 amino acids. The chain's CDR3 is CASSLLRTGGNTIYF. In nucleotides, the CDR3 is TGTGCCAGCAGCCTCTTAAGGACTGGTGGAAACACCATATATTTT.

The V and J genes are TRBV7-9 and TRBJ2-3; 11 bases map to TRBD2. This CDR3 comprises 16 residues. Per the germline V gene, CDR1 is SEHNR and CDR2 is FQNEAQ (reference sequence). V was pared by 4 bases and J by 6 bases, with 9 bases of the junction left unmatched. As DNA, the CDR3 is TGTGCCAGCAGCTCGGGACTAGCGGCGGGGGTTGATACGCAGTATTTT. Amino acids: CASSSGLAAGVDTQYF.

V usage is TRBV12-5 and J usage is TRBJ1-4, with D hard to call. This CDR3 is built from 17 residues. Trimming stripped 2 bases from V and 0 bases from J, with 13 bases between. CDR1 and CDR2 (germline): LGHNT, FRNRAP. CDR3 sequence: CASGLTAGVPTNEKLFF. CDR3 bases: TGTGCTAGTGGTTTGACAGCCGGGGTTCCAACTAATGAAAAACTGTTTTTT.

The CDR3 DNA sequence: TGTGCCAGCAGCTTGTTTCCAGGGGTAACGTACGAGCAGTACTTC. Amino acid sequence: CASSLFPGVTYEQYF. The J gene is TRBJ2-7, the V gene TRBV5-5; TRBD1 might be the D (6 bases). With 1 base removed from V and 4 bases from J, the gap between germline ends came to 15 bases. Germline lookup yields CDR1 SGHKS and CDR2 YYEKEE (reference sequence). CDR3 length equals 15 residues.

J is TRBJ2-7 and V is TRBV6-5, with TRBD1 matching over 8 bases. This CDR3 spans 12 amino acids. CDR1 is MNHEY and CDR2 is SVGAGI in the germline V gene. The V and J ends lost 3 bases and 6 bases, in that order; junction bases with no gene match: 1. The CDR3 nucleotides are TGTGCCAGCAGTTATGACAGGGGCGAGCAGTACTTC. Translating it yields CASSYDRGEQYF.

This chain connects TRBV4-2 to TRBJ1-5; no definite D call. In germline, CDR1 is LGHNA, CDR2 YNFKEQ. V lost 0 bases and J 3 bases, leaving 9 bases between the germline ends. CDR3 length: 15 residues. In nucleotides, the CDR3 is TGTGCCAGCAGCCAAGAGAGGGATGACAATCAGCCCCAGCATTTT. Protein: CASSQERDDNQPQHF.

The chain carries TRBV30 and TRBJ1-2, with 8 bases that match TRBD1. Trimming took 5 bases from V and 6 from J; bases not matched to a gene: 14. Germline assignment: CDR1 GTSNPN and CDR2 SVGIG (reference sequence). The CDR3 is 15 residues long. The CDR3 nucleotides read TGTGCCTGGCGTCCCGTTCAGGGGGCGCATAATGGCTACACCTTC. Translated, it gives CAWRPVQGAHNGYTF.

CDR3 in amino acids: CASSLGTSGAEQFF. The DNA for the CDR3 is TGTGCCAGCAGCTTGGGGACTAGCGGGGCTGAGCAGTTCTTC. The J gene is TRBJ2-1, the V gene TRBV7-9, with 13 positions matching TRBD2. J lost 9 bases, V lost 3 bases, and 2 bases had no gene match. CDR3 length: 14 amino acids. CDR1 is SEHNR and CDR2 is FQNEAQ in the germline V gene (reference sequence). The full variable domain, completed using reference TRBV7-9 and TRBJ2-1, is DTGVSQNPRHKITKRGQNVTFRCDPISEHNRLYWYRQTLGQGPEFLTYFQNEAQLEKSRLLSDRFSAERPKGSFSTLEIQRTEQGDSAMYLCASSLGTSGAEQFFGPGTRLTVL.

This clone was detected once. This chain uses TRBV6-1 with TRBJ2-2; unclear D gene. The CDR3 loop spans 12 amino acids. The V and J ends lost 6 bases and 5 bases respectively, with 7 bases between them. Germline lookup yields CDR1 MNHNS and CDR2 SASEGT. The CDR3 sequence is CASRLRTGELFF. CDR3 nucleotide sequence: TGTGCCAGCAGATTACGGACCGGGGAGCTGTTTTTT.

The chain carries TRBV6-5 and TRBJ1-4; TRBD1 is a possible D gene (6 bases). This CDR3 has 15 residues. Germline CDR1 and CDR2: MNHEY and SVGAGI. V lost 4 bases to trimming and J lost 7 bases, with 16 bases between them. The CDR3 here is CASSWNPNRVEKLFF. The CDR3 coding sequence is TGTGCCAGCAGTTGGAATCCTAACAGGGTTGAAAAACTGTTTTTT.

Here the CDR3 reads CASSPGTGINQPQHF. In nucleotides, the CDR3 is TGTGCCAGCAGCCCCGGGACAGGGATCAATCAGCCCCAGCATTTT. The genes are TRBV7-2 and TRBJ1-5, with 9 bases identical to TRBD1. The length of the CDR3 is 15 residues. With V trimmed by 5 bases and J by 3 bases, 5 bases remained unmatched. Germline CDR1 reads SGHTA; CDR2 reads FQGNSA. Filled out from reference TRBV7-2 and TRBJ1-5, the complete variable domain reads GAGVSQSPSNKVTEKGKDVELRCDPISGHTALYWYRQSLGQGLEFLIYFQGNSAPDKSGLPSDRFSAERTGGSVSTLTIQRTQQEDSAVYLCASSPGTGINQPQHFGDGTRLSIL.

This chain connects TRBV2 to TRBJ2-2; 8 bases line up with TRBD1. The V gene's germline CDR1 is SNHLY and CDR2 FYNNEI. The V and J ends lost 6 bases and 7 bases, in that order; junction bases with no gene match: 1. This CDR3 region has 12 residues. Here the CDR3 reads CASRDRVGELFF. For the CDR3, the DNA is TGTGCCAGCAGGGACAGGGTCGGGGAGCTGTTTTTT. Variable domain in full (rest from reference TRBV2 and TRBJ2-2): EPEVTQTPSHQVTQMGQEVILRCVPISNHLYFYWYRQILGQKVEFLVSFYNNEISEKSEIFDDQFSVERPDGSNFTLKIRSTKLEDSAMYFCASRDRVGELFFGEGSRLTVL.

The rearrangement joins TRBV11-2 to TRBJ2-1, with 7 bases that match TRBD1. The CDR3 loop spans 15 amino acids. Per germline, CDR1 SGHAT and CDR2 FQNNGV. V was clipped by 5 bases and J by 3 bases; unmatched bases: 7. CDR3 coding DNA: TGTGCCAGCAGCGTACAGGGGTTGAGCTACAATGAGCAGTTCTTC. Translated: CASSVQGLSYNEQFF.

The chain is built from TRBV10-3 and TRBJ2-3; 16 nucleotides agree with TRBD2. This CDR3 has 17 residues. J lost 5 bases, V lost 3 bases, and 5 bases had no gene match. CDR1 is ENHRY, CDR2 SYGVKD, per germline. The CDR3 nucleotides read TGTGCCATCAGTGAAAGGGGGACTAGCGGGGGGGTAGATACGCAGTATTTT. Its translation: CAISERGTSGGVDTQYF.

The chain joins TRBV4-1 to TRBJ1-4; 8 nucleotides agree with TRBD1. The germline V gene has CDR1 MGHRA and CDR2 YSYEKL. The CDR3 spans 16 residues. The J segment lost 8 bases and the V segment lost 0 bases, leaving 8 bases of the junction unmatched. The CDR3 DNA follows: TGCGCCAGCAGCCAAGACGCGGGACAGGTCCGAGAAAAACTGTTTTTT. It codes for CASSQDAGQVREKLFF.

The chain uses TRBV4-1 and TRBJ2-5; weak D call: TRBD2 (6 bases). The CDR3 loop spans 17 amino acids. The ends were cut back, 1 base at V and 5 bases at J, with 20 bases in the middle. CDR1 and CDR2 from the germline V gene are MGHRA and YSYEKL. The CDR3 DNA sequence: TGCGCCAGCAGCCAAGTTTTTTACGGAGGGAGTGTTGAGACCCAGTACTTC. Translation: CASSQVFYGGSVETQYF.

The rearrangement joins TRBV5-1 to TRBJ1-1, with 7 bases aligning to TRBD1. This CDR3 has 14 amino acids. Germline CDR1 is SGHRS and CDR2 is YFSETQ. Losses at the gene ends were 4 bases for V and 3 bases for J; bases not matched to a gene: 6. CDR3 protein: CASSRRQGHTEAFF. CDR3 sequence (DNA): TGCGCCAGCAGCCGTAGACAGGGACACACTGAAGCTTTCTTT. The whole variable domain, filled in from reference TRBV5-1 and TRBJ1-1, reads KAGVTQTPRYLIKTRGQQVTLSCSPISGHRSVSWYQQTPGQGLQFLFEYFSETQRNKGNFPGRFSGRQFSNSRSEMNVSTLELGDSALYLCASSRRQGHTEAFFGQGTRLTVV.

In regard to this clone: The junction departs from the called germline gene at one end, perhaps through a read error. The chain couples TRBV7-9 to TRBJ2-7, with D hard to call. The CDR3 sequence is 14 residues long. Germline V gives CDR1 SEHNR, CDR2 FQNEAQ (reference sequence). This CDR3 is CASSFTESSYEQCF. The CDR3 DNA is TGTGCCAGCAGCTTTACAGAGAGCTCCTACGAGCAGTGCTTC.

This clone was recorded only once. The chain joins TRBV4-3 to TRBJ2-7; TRBD1 aligns across 8 bases. Trimming at V came to 1 base and at J to 3 bases, leaving 5 bases not matched to a gene. This CDR3 is 15 amino acids long. Per the germline V gene, CDR1 is LGHNA and CDR2 is YSLEER. The chain's CDR3 is CASSQGTGIIYEQYF. For the CDR3, the DNA is TGCGCCAGCAGCCAAGGGACAGGGATCATCTACGAGCAGTACTTC.

J is TRBJ1-2 and V is TRBV18; 9 positions agree with TRBD1. Trimming removed 4 bases from V and 7 bases from J; junction bases left unmatched: 10. The CDR3 length is 15 residues. Germline CDR1 KGHSH, CDR2 LQKENI. The CDR3 here is CASSRVEGQGSGYTF. CDR3 nucleotides: TGTGCCAGCTCACGAGTAGAGGGACAGGGTTCTGGCTACACCTTC.